Listed below are T cell receptor beta chains from one sample, sequenced in a study of T-cell reconstitution after alpha-beta-depleted transplantation in children. TCRdb re-called the PCR reads with MiXCR, one entry per CDR3 protein. The data hold about 610,000 distinct CDR3 sequences, with roughly a tenth observed a single time. The specimen was PBMCs from the stem cell graft donor, collected from the stem cell graft. These receptors all stem from a human donor who donated a stem cell graft to a child with acute myeloid leukemia. CDR3s include the opening cysteine and the closing phenylalanine or tryptophan. The D gene is left open where the match is weak. Expanded clones get a size class; other rows say once, few or many, or leave the size out.

size: few; V: TRBV19; D: -; J: TRBJ2-1; DNA: TGTGCCAGTAGTATAAGGCCGTTCGACAATGAGCAGTTCTTC; CDR3: CASSIRPFDNEQFF
size: few; V: TRBV28; D: TRBD1; J: TRBJ1-1; DNA: TGTGCCAGCCGAATAGGGGGCAGGACTGAAGCTTTCTTT; CDR3: CASRIGGRTEAFF
size: many; V: TRBV28; D: TRBD1; J: TRBJ1-2; DNA: TGTGCCAGCAGTTTGAATAGCGGGACAGACCGACTCAACTATGGCTACACCTTC; CDR3: CASSLNSGTDRLNYGYTF
size: many; V: TRBV24-1; D: -; J: TRBJ2-7; DNA: TGTGCCACCAGTGCCGGGGGCTACGAGCAGTACTTC; CDR3: CATSAGGYEQYF
size: -; V: TRBV19; D: TRBD2; J: TRBJ2-7; DNA: TGTGCCAGTAGCTCAGTAGCGGGGTCCTCCTACGAGCAGTACTTC; CDR3: CASSSVAGSSYEQYF
size: many; V: TRBV29-1; D: TRBD1; J: TRBJ2-3; DNA: TGCAGCGTCGACAGGGGGCCAACAGATACGCAGTATTTT; CDR3: CSVDRGPTDTQYF
size: -; V: TRBV7-9; D: -; J: TRBJ2-1; DNA: TGTGCCAGCAGCTTAGCGCTAGCTAGCAATGAGCAGTTCTTC; CDR3: CASSLALASNEQFF
size: few; V: TRBV12-3/TRBV12-4; D: TRBD2; J: TRBJ2-5; DNA: TGTGCCAGCAGCCGTCTGACTAGCGGGAGAGAGACCCAGTACTTC; CDR3: CASSRLTSGRETQYF
size: many; V: TRBV30; D: -; J: TRBJ2-1; DNA: TGTGCCTGGAGGTCCAGGGGCGGGATAGGGGTTAATGAGCAGTTCTTC; CDR3: CAWRSRGGIGVNEQFF
size: -; V: TRBV7-2; D: TRBD2; J: TRBJ2-3; DNA: TGTGCCAGCAGCTCGAGAGCGGGAGGGACGGCGGATACGCAGTATTTT; CDR3: CASSSRAGGTADTQYF
size: few; V: TRBV20-1; D: -; J: TRBJ2-7; DNA: TGCAGTGCTAGACTAACAGGGAGCCTAGCGGAGCAGTACTTC; CDR3: CSARLTGSLAEQYF
size: -; V: TRBV14; D: -; J: TRBJ2-1; DNA: TGTGCCAGCAGCCCGGCTAAGGCGTTCTTTCACAATGAGCAGTTCTTC; CDR3: CASSPAKAFFHNEQFF